The 6 T cell receptor beta chains below were found in one sample sequenced in a study of T cell responses to AZD1222 COVID-19 vaccine. Clones were sequenced by immunoSEQ multiplex PCR, and TCRdb holds only the in-frame ones, with some missing. The sample includes about 120,000 clones, about 90% of them seen just once. The starting material was peripheral blood, obtained on day 0 of AZD1222 vaccination. The receptors come from an adult in good health.

There are a few counts of this clone. The rearrangement uses TRBV7-2 and TRBJ1-1; 8 bases map to TRBD1. Losses at the gene ends were 6 bases for V and 2 bases for J; bases not matched to a gene: 5. This CDR3 has 14 amino acids. CDR1 SGHTA and CDR2 FQGNSA come from the germline V gene. CDR3 bases: TGTGCCAGCAGATACGGACAGGGCAACACTGAAGCTTTCTTT. Its translation is CASRYGQGNTEAFF.

Written as DNA, the CDR3 is TGTGCCAGCAGTTACCATTTAAGAGGGGGCGCGCAACGGTATAGCAATCAGCCCCAGCATTTT. Protein: CASSYHLRGGAQRYSNQPQHF. The chain joins TRBV6-7 to TRBJ1-5, with 7 bases lining up with TRBD1. TRBV6-7 is identified as an open reading frame with a role that is uncertain. Germline trimming cut 2 bases from V and 0 bases from J; bases unmatched to any gene: 19. The CDR3 covers 21 residues.

This chain connects TRBV19 to TRBJ1-6; tentative D call: TRBD1 (5 bases). This CDR3 is 13 amino acids long. The V end was cut by 5 bases, the J end by 5 bases, with 7 bases between. CDR1 and CDR2 (germline): LNHDA, SQIVND (reference sequence). The CDR3 DNA sequence: TGTGCCAGTAGTCGCAGGGATAATTCACCCCTCCACTTT. Residues: CASSRRDNSPLHF.

The chain's CDR3 is CASRLVRGGRQETQYF. Here the CDR3 DNA reads TGTGCAAGTCGCTTAGTAAGGGGGGGCCGACAAGAGACCCAGTACTTC. V usage is TRBV12-2 and J usage is TRBJ2-5; the table's D call of TRBD2 was not tested on the DNA. TRBV12-2 is marked as a pseudogene. This CDR3 comprises 16 residues.

The genes are TRBV12-2 and TRBJ2-1. TRBV12-2 is a recognized pseudogene. The CDR3 is made up of 21 amino acids. The CDR3 DNA sequence: TGTGCAAGTCGCTTACAAACGGGGGTCGACAGGTCCAAGACCCGATACAATGAGCAGTTCTTC. This sequence encodes CASRLQTGVDRSKTRYNEQFF.

This clone appeared a single time. The rearrangement uses TRBV27 and TRBJ2-3, with TRBD2 matching 7 bases. Per the germline V gene, CDR1 is MNHEY and CDR2 is SMNVEV (reference sequence). CDR3 size: 17 residues. With V trimmed by 4 bases and J by 5 bases, 15 bases remained unmatched. The CDR3 region has the DNA TGTGCCAGCAGTTACGCTGGGAGGGGCCGGTTGGTAGATACGCAGTATTTT. Its translation: CASSYAGRGRLVDTQYF.